This T cell receptor (beta chain) stems from a study of spatial heterogeneity in lung cancer (dated by TCRdb to the late 2010s). For the wider study: More beta-chain than alpha-chain transcripts were consistently detected, likely reflecting higher beta-chain transcript abundance. At surgery, 220 tumor regions, around 65 matched nontumor lung samples and 45 to 60 PBMC samples were TCR-sequenced for both alpha and beta chains. Nonsynonymous mutation counts, determined by whole-exome sequencing of tumor tissue, were related to features of the TCR repertoire. The study quantitatively compared TCR alpha and beta repertoires across multiple tumor regions, matched nontumor lung and blood in non-small cell lung cancer. In the raw uncorrected reads, each unique combination of TCR and UMI appeared on average more than ten times.

The library was produced with 5' RACE. TCRdb names NextSeq 500 as the instrument used. In the TCR library protocol, a unique molecular identifier was attached to each TCR cDNA molecule so that PCR and sequencing errors could be corrected. As for the authors' bioinformatics: TCR identification, UMI-based error correction and CDR3 extraction were performed with Decombinator tools. Expanded TCRs were defined as those above a frequency of 2 per 1,000, corresponding to the top 1% of the tumor frequency distribution. Rényi diversity was computed with the R vegan package after subsampling each repertoire 100 times to 5,000 TCRs. CDR3 similarity networks were constructed using string-kernel similarity of amino acid triplets, with links drawn between CDR3s whose pairwise similarity was above 0.82. TCRdb ran its own pipeline on the public reads, namely fastp trimming at Q25 and MiXCR clone calling, and kept in-frame beta chains. Entries that share a CDR3 protein sequence are merged under the most common genes and DNA. The V and J calls reflect TCRdb's pipeline rather than the authors' work. The sample table lists more than 65,000 distinct CDR3 sequences, about 12% of them with a count of one. Under 5.5% of the sample is taken by the ten largest.

This specimen's time point label, per the study, means: sample taken at primary tumor resection. TCR sequencing used whole RNA extracted from tumor and nontumor lung tissue, or from cryopreserved PBMC samples, without cell sorting. Samples were obtained from approximately 77 patients with early-stage, untreated non-small cell lung cancer from the lung TRACERx cohort. A patient was chosen for TCR sequencing only when enough RNA was available from at least two tumor regions. The CDR3 covers 15 residues, taking in both the cysteine and the phenylalanine. Of all the DNA, just the CDR3 is kept, 45 bases in frame from base 1. V loses 1 base of germline sequence and J loses 2 bases, and the interval between the two ends is 12 bases. CDR1 and CDR2, looked up from the germline V gene, are MNHNS and SASEGT. A note on this clonotype: Its binding antigen is unknown. Nothing much larger sits one base from this clone, and base qualities are not available.

Study-wide findings and limitations: Ubiquitous expanded tumor TCRs were detected in blood more often at tumor resection than at routine follow-up. Confirming at a functional level the hypothesis that regional TCRs recognize regional mutations was considered to require additional single-cell paired TCR alpha and beta sequencing.

The sequenced sample was PBMCs, obtained at surgery. This sequence originates from a male donor with early-stage non-small cell lung cancer. Recombination linked TRBV6-1 to TRBJ2-7; there is no confident call for the D gene. The sequence in DNA is TGTGCCAGCAGTGAAGAGCAGATCGGAGCCTACGAGCAGTACTTC. Its amino acids are CASSEEQIGAYEQYF.